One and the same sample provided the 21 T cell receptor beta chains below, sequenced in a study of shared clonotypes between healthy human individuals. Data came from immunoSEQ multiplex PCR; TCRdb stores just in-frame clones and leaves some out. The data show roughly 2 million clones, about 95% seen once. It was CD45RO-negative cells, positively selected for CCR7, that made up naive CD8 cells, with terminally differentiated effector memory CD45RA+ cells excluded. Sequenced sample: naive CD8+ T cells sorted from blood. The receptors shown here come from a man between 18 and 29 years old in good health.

As DNA, the CDR3 is TGTGCCAGCAGCTATCTCACCGGGGAGCTGTTTTTT. Its protein product is CASSYLTGELFF. The rearrangement joins TRBV11-2 to TRBJ2-2; no definite D call. The CDR3 runs 12 residues. V gave up 4 bases and J gave up 4 bases, with 4 bases separating them. From germline, CDR1 is SGHAT and CDR2 FQNNGV.

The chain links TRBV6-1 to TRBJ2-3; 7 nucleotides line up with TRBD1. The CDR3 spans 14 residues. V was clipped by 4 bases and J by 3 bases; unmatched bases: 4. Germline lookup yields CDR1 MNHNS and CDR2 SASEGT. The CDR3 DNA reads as TGTGCCAGCAGTGTCTACAGGGGAACAGATACGCAGTATTTT. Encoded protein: CASSVYRGTDTQYF.

The CDR3 sequence: CASSLATEAYEQYF. The CDR3, as DNA: TGCGCCAGCAGCTTGGCCACGGAGGCCTACGAGCAGTACTTC. The rearrangement joins TRBV5-1 to TRBJ2-7; tentative D call: TRBD2 (5 bases). Germline V gene sequence: CDR1 SGHRS, CDR2 YFSETQ. V dropped 0 bases and J dropped 2 bases, with 9 bases sitting between them. CDR3 length: 14 residues.

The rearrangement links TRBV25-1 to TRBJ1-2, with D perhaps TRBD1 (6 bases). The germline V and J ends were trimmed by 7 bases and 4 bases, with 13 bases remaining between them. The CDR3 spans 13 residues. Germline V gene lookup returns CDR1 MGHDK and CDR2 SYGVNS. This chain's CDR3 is CASTVTGSYGYTF. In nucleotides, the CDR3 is TGTGCCAGCACCGTGACAGGATCCTATGGCTACACCTTC.

The CDR3 sequence: CASSPSPNHSYEQYF. The DNA for the CDR3 is TGCGCCAGCAGCCCCTCTCCCAATCACTCCTACGAGCAGTACTTC. The gene calls are TRBV4-3 and TRBJ2-7; D call uncertain. V was clipped by 4 bases and J by 0 bases, with 13 bases between them. The CDR3 runs 15 residues. Germline V CDR1 and CDR2: LGHNA, YSLEER.

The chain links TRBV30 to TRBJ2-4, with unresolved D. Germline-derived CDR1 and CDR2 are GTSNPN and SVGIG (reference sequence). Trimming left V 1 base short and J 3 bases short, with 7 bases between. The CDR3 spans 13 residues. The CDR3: CAWSGPVKNIQYF. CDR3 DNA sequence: TGTGCCTGGAGTGGCCCCGTCAAAAACATTCAGTACTTC.

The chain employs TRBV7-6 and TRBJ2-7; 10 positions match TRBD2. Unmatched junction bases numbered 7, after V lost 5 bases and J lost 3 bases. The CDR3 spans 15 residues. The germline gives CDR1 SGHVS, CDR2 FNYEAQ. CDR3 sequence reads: CASSLSGGAGYEQYF. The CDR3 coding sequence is TGTGCCAGCAGCCTAAGCGGGGGGGCTGGCTACGAGCAGTACTTC.

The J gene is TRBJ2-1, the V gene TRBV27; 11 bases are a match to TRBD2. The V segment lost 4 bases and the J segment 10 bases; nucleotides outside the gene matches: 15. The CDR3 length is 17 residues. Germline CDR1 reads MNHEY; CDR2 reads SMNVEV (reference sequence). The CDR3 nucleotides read TGTGCCAGCAGTTATCTCCGCTTACTAGCGGGGGATGGGGAGCAGTTCTTC. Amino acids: CASSYLRLLAGDGEQFF.

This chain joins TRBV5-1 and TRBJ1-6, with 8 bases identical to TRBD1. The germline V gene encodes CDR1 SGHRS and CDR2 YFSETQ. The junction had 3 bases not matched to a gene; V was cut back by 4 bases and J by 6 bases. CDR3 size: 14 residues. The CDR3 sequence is CASSPGQGNSPLHF. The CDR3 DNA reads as TGCGCCAGCAGCCCCGGACAGGGTAATTCACCCCTCCACTTT.

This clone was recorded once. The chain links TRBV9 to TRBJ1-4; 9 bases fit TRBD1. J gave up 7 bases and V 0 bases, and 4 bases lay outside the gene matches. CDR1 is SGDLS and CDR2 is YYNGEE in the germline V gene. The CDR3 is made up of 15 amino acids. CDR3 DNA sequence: TGTGCCAGCAGCGTAGGGACAGGGGTTGGTGAAAAACTGTTTTTT. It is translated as CASSVGTGVGEKLFF.

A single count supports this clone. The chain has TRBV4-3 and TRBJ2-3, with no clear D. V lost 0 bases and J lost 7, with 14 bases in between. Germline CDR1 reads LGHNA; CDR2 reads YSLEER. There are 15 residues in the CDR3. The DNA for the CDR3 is TGCGCCAGCAGCCAAGATCAACTCATACCGAATACGCAGTATTTT. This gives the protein CASSQDQLIPNTQYF.

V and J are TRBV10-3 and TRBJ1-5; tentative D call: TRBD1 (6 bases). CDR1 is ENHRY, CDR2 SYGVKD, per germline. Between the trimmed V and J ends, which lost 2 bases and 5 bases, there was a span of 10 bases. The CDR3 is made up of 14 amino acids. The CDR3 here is CAISETGRDQPQHF. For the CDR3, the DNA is TGTGCCATCAGTGAGACAGGGAGGGATCAGCCCCAGCATTTT.

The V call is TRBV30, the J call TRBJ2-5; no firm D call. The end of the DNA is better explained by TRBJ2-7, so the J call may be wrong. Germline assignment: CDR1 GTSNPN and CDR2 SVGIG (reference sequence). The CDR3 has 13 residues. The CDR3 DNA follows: TGTGCCTGGAGTGTCACGGTCTCCTACGAGCAGTACTTC. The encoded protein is CAWSVTVSYEQYF.

CDR3 loop: CASSFRQGFDNEQFF. Written as DNA, the CDR3 is TGCGCCAGCAGCTTCCGACAGGGGTTTGACAATGAGCAGTTCTTC. This chain connects TRBV4-1 to TRBJ2-1; 8 bases match TRBD1. CDR1 and CDR2 from the germline V gene are MGHRA and YSYEKL. The CDR3 consists of 15 residues. V lost 5 bases to trimming and J lost 5 bases; unmatched junction nucleotides: 8.

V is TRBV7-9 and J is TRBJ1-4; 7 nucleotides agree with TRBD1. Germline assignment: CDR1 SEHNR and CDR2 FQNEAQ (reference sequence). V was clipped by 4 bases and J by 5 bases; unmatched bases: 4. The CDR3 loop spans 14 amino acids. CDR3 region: CASSSDRDNEKLFF. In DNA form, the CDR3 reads TGTGCCAGCAGCTCCGACAGGGACAATGAAAAACTGTTTTTT.

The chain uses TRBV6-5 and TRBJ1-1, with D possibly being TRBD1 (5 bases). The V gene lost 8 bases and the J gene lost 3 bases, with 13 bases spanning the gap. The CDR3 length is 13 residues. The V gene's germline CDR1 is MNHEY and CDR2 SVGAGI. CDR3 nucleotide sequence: TGTGCCAGCCTACCGGGGGGGGACACTGAAGCTTTCTTT. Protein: CASLPGGDTEAFF.

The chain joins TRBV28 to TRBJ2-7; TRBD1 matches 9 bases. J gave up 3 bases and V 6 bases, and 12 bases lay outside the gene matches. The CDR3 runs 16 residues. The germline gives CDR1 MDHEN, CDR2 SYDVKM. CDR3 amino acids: CASSWGTGTWGYEQYF. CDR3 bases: TGTGCCAGCAGCTGGGGGACAGGGACCTGGGGCTACGAGCAGTACTTC.

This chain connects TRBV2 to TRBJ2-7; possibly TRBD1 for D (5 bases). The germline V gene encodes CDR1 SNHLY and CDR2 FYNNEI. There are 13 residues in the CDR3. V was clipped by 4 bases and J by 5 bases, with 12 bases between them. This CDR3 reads CASSGQTGDEQYF. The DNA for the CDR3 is TGTGCCAGCAGTGGACAGACTGGGGACGAGCAGTACTTC. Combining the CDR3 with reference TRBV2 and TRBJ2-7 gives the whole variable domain EPEVTQTPSHQVTQMGQEVILRCVPISNHLYFYWYRQILGQKVEFLVSFYNNEISEKSEIFDDQFSVERPDGSNFTLKIRSTKLEDSAMYFCASSGQTGDEQYFGPGTRLTVT.

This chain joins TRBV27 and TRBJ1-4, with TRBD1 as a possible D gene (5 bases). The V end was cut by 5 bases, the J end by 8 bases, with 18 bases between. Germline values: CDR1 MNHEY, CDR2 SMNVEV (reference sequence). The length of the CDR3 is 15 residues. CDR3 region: CASSTTKGPWEKLFF. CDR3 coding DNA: TGTGCCAGCAGTACAACCAAGGGACCGTGGGAAAAACTGTTTTTT.

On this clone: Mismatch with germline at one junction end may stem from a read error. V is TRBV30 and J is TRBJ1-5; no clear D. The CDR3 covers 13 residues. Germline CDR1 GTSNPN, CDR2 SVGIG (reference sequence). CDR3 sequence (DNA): TGTGCCTGTAGTGATAGAACAGATCAGCCCCAGCATTTT. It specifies CACSDRTDQPQHF.

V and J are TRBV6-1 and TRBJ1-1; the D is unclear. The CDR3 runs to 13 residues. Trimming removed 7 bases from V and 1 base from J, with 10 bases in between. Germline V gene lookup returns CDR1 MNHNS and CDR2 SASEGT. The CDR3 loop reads CASTPTPNTEAFF. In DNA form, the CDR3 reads TGTGCCAGCACCCCGACACCGAACACTGAAGCTTTCTTT.